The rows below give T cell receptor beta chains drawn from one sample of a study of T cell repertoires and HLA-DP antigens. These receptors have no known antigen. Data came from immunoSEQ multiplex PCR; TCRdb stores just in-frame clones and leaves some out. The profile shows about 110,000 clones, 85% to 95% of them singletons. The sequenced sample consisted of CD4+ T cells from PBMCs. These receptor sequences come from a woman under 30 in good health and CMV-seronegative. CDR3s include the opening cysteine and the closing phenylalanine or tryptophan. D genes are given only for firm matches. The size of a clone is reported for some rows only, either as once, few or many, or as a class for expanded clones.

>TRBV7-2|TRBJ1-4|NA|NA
CASSLGSLTGKANEKLFF
TGTGCCAGCAGCTTAGGTTCTTTAACAGGGAAGGCTAATGAAAAACTGTTTTTT
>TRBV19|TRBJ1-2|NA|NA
CASSMRTLSANYGYTF
TGTGCCAGTAGTATGCGGACCTTGTCAGCTAACTATGGCTACACCTTC
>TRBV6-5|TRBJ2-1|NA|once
CASSYRQGLRNEQFF
TGTGCCAGCAGTTACCGCCAGGGTCTCAGAAATGAGCAGTTCTTC
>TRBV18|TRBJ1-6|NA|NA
CASSPPGVGNSPLHF
TGTGCCAGCTCACCACCGGGGGTTGGGAATTCACCCCTCCACTTT
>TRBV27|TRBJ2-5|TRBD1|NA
CASSEGGPQETQYF
TGTGCCAGCAGTGAAGGGGGCCCCCAAGAGACCCAGTACTTC
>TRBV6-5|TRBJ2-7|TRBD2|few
CASRERGVGYEQYF
TGTGCCAGCAGGGAGCGGGGGGTGGGCTACGAGCAGTACTTC
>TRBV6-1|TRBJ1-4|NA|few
CASSARGGQANEKLFF
TGTGCCAGCAGTGCCCGGGGGGGTCAGGCTAATGAAAAACTGTTTTTT
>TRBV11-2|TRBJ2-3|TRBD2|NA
CASSLEGTSDDTQYF
TGTGCCAGCAGCTTAGAAGGGACTAGCGATGATACGCAGTATTTT
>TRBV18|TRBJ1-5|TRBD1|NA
CASSLTGAGVPQHF
TGTGCCAGCTCGCTTACAGGGGCCGGAGTACCCCAGCATTTT
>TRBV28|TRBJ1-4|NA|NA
CASSLGGRVNEKLFF
TGTGCCAGCAGTTTGGGGGGACGAGTTAATGAAAAACTGTTTTTT
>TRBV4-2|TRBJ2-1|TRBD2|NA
CASRASGGAVQFF
TGTGCCAGCAGGGCTAGCGGGGGGGCCGTGCAGTTCTTC
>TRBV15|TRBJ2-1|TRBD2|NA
CATSRGTSGGAGQFF
TGTGCCACCAGCAGAGGGACTAGCGGGGGCGCTGGGCAGTTCTTC
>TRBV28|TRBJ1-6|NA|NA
CASRKRGQMNSPLHF
TGTGCCAGCAGAAAACGAGGACAGATGAATTCACCCCTCCACTTT
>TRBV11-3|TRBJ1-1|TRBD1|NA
CASSRDSLNTEAFF
TGTGCCAGCAGCCGGGACAGTTTGAACACTGAAGCTTTCTTT
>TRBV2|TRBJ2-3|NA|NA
CASSGGGTSTDTQYF
TGTGCCAGCAGTGGAGGGGGTACTAGCACAGATACGCAGTATTTT
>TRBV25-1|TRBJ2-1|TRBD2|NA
CASSGAGGPNEQFF
TGTGCCAGCAGTGGCGCGGGAGGGCCCAATGAGCAGTTCTTC
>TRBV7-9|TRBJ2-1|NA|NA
CASSLAIQPGNNEQFF
TGTGCCAGCAGCTTAGCCATCCAGCCAGGCAACAATGAGCAGTTCTTC
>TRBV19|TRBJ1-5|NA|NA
CASSIEGSLGNQPQHF
TGTGCCAGTAGTATAGAGGGTTCGCTGGGCAATCAGCCCCAGCATTTT
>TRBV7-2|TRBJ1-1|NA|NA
CASSLGSNTEAFF
TGTGCCAGCAGCCTAGGATCGAACACTGAAGCTTTCTTT
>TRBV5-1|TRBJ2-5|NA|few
CASSPDRFQETQYF
TGCGCCAGCAGCCCCGACAGGTTCCAAGAGACCCAGTACTTC
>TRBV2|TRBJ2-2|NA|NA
CASRGIRNTGELFF
TGTGCCAGCAGAGGTATCCGGAACACCGGGGAGCTGTTTTTT
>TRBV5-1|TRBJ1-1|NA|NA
CASSLDGMNTEAFF
TGCGCCAGCAGCTTGGACGGCATGAACACTGAAGCTTTCTTT
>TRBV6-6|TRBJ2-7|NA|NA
CASSYETGNPYEQYF
TGTGCCAGCAGTTACGAGACGGGAAATCCTTACGAGCAGTACTTC
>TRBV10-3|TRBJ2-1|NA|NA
CAISLHNEQFF
TGTGCCATCAGCCTACACAATGAGCAGTTCTTC
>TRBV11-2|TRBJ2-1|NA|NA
CASSLGGQGYYNEQFF
TGTGCCAGCAGCTTAGGAGGTCAGGGCTATTACAATGAGCAGTTCTTC
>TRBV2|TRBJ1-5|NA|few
CASSAPLMGDPHF
TGTGCCAGCAGTGCCCCTCTGATGGGGGATCCGCATTTT
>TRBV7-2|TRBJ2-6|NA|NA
CASSLGSGSGANVLTF
TGTGCCAGCAGCTTGGGGTCAGGGTCTGGGGCCAACGTCCTGACTTTC